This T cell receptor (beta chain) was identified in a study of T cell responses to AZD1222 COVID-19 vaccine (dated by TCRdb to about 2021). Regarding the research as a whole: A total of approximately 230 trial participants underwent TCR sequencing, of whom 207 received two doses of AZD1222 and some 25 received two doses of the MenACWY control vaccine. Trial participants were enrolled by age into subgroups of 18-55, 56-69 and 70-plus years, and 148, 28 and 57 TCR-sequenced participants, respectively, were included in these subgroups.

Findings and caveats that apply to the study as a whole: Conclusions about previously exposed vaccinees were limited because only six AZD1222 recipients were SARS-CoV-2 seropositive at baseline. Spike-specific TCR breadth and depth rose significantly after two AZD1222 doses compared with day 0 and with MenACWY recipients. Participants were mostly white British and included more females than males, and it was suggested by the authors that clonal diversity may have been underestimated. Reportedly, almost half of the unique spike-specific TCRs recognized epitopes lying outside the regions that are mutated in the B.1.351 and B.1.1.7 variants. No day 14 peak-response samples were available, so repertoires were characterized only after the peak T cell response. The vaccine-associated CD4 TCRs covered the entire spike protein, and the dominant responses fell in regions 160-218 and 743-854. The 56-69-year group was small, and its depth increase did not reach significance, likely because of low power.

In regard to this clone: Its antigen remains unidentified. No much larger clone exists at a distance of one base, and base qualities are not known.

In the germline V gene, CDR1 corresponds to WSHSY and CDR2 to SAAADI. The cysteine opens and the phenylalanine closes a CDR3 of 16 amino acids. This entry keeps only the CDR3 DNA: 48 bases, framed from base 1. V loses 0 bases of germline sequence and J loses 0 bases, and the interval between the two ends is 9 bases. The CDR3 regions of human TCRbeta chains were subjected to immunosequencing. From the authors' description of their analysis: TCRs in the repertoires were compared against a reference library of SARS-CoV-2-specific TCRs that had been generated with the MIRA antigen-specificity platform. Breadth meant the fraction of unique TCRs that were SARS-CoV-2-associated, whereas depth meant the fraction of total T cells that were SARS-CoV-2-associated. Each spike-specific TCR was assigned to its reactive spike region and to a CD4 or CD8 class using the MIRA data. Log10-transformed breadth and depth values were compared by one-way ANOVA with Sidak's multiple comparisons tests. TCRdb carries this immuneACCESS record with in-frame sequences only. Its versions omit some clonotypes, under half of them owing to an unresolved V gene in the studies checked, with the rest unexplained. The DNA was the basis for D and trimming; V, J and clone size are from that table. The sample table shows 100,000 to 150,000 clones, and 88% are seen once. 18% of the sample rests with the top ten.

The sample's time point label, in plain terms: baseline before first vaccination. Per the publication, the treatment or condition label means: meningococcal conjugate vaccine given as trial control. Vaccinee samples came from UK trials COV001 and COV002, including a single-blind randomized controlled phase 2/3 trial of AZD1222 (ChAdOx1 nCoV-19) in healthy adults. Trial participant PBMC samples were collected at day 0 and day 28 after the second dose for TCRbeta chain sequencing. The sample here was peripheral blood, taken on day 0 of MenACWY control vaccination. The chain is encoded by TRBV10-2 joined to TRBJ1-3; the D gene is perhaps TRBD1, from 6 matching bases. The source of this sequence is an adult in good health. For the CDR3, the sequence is CASSESTGNSGNTIYF. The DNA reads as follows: TGCGCCAGCAGTGAGTCCACAGGGAACTCTGGAAACACCATATATTTT.